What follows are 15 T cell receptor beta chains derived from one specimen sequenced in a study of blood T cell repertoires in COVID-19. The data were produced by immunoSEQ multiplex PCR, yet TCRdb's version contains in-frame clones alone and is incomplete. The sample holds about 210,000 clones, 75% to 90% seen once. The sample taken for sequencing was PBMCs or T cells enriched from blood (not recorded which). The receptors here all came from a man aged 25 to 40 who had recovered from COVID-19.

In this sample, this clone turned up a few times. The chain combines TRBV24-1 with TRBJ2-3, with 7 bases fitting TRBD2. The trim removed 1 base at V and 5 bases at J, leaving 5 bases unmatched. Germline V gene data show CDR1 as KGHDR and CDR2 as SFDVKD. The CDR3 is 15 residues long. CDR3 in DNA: TGTGCCACCAGTGATTTCCGTGCGGGGGAAGATACGCAGTATTTT. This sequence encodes CATSDFRAGEDTQYF.

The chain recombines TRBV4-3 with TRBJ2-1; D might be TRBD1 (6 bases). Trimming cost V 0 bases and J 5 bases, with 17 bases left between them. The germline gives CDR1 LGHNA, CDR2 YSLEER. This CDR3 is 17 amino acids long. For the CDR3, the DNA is TGCGCCAGCAGCCAAGATCGTGCAGGGGCAATGGACAATGAGCAGTTCTTC. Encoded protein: CASSQDRAGAMDNEQFF.

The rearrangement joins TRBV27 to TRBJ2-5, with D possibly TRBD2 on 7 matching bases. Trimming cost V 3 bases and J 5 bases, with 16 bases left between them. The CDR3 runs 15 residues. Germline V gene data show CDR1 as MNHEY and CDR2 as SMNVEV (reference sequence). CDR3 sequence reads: CASSLSWGGHETQYF. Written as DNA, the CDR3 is TGTGCCAGCAGTTTGTCATGGGGGGGGCATGAGACCCAGTACTTC.

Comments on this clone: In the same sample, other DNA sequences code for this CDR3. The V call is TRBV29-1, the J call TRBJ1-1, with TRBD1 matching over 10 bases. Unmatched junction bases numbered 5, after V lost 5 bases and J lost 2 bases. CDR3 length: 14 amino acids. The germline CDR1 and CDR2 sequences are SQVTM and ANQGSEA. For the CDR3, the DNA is TGCAGCGTTTCCGGACAGGGGGGAAACACTGAAGCTTTCTTT. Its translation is CSVSGQGGNTEAFF.

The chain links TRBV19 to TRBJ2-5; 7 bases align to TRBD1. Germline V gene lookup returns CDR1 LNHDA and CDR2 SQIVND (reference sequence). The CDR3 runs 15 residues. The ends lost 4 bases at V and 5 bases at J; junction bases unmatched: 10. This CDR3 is CASSRRQGKVETQYF. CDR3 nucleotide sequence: TGTGCCAGTAGTAGGAGACAGGGTAAGGTGGAGACCCAGTACTTC.

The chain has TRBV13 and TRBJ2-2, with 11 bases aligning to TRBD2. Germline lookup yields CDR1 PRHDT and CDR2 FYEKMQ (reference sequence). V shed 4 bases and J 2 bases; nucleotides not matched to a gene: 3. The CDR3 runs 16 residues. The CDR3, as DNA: TGTGCCAGCAGCTCAGGGACTAGCGGTAACACCGGGGAGCTGTTTTTT. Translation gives CASSSGTSGNTGELFF.

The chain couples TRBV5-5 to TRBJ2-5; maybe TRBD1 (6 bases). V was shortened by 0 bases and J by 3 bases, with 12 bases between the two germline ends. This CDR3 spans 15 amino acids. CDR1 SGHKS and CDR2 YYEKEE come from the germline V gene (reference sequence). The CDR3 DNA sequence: TGTGCCAGCAGCTTGGATGGTACAGGGAAAGAGACCCAGTACTTC. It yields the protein CASSLDGTGKETQYF.

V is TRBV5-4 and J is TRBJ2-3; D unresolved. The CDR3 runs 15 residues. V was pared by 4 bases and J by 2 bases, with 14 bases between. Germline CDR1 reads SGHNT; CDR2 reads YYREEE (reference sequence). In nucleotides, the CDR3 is TGTGCCAGCAGCCAGTTCTCGTCGAACACAGATACGCAGTATTTT. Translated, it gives CASSQFSSNTDTQYF.

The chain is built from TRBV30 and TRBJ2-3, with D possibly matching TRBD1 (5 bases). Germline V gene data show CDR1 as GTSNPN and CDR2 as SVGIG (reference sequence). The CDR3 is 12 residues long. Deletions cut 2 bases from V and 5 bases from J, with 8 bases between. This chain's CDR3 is CAWSYTGDTQYF. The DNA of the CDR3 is TGTGCCTGGAGTTATACAGGAGATACGCAGTATTTT.

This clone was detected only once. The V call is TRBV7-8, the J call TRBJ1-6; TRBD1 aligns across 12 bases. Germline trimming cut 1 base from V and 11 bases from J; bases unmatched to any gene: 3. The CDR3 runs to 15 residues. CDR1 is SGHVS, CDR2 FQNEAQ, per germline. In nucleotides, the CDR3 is TGTGCCAGCAGCTTAGGGGACAGGGGGCAAGCACCCCTCCACTTT. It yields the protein CASSLGDRGQAPLHF.

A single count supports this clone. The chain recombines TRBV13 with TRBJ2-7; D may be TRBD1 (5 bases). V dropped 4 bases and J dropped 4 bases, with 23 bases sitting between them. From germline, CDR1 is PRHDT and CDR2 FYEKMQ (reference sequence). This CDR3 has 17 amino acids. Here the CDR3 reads CASSSLLDRGKGYEQYF. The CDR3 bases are TGTGCCAGCAGCTCACTCCTCGACAGAGGCAAGGGTTACGAGCAGTACTTC.

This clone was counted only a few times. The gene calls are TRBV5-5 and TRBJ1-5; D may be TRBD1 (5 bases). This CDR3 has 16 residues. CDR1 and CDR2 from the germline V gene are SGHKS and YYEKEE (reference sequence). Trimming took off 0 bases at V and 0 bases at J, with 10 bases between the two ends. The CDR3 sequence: CASSLGGSSSNQPQHF. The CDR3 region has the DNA TGTGCCAGCAGCTTGGGGGGCAGTAGTAGCAATCAGCCCCAGCATTTT.

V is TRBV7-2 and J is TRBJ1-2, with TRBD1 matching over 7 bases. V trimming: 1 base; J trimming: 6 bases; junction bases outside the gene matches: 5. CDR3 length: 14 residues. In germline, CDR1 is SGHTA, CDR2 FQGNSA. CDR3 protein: CASSLGRGPNGYTF. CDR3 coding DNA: TGTGCCAGCAGCTTAGGGAGGGGGCCGAATGGCTACACCTTC.

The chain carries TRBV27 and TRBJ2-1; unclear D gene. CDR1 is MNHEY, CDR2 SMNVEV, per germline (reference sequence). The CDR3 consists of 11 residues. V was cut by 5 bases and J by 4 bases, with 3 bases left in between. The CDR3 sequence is CASSQYNEQFF. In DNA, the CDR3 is TGTGCCAGCAGTCAATACAATGAGCAGTTCTTC.

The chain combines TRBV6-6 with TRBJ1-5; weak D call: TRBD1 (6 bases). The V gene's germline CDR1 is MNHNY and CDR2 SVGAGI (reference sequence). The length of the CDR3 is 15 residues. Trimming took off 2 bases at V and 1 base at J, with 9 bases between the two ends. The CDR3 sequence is CASSYPGTSNQPQHF. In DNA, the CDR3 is TGTGCCAGCAGTTACCCCGGGACAAGCAATCAGCCCCAGCATTTT.